The T cell receptor beta chain described here comes from a study of T cell changes during pregnancy in multiple sclerosis. Method: immunoSEQ multiplex PCR; TCRdb's copy keeps in-frame clones and lacks some. Among about 45,000 clones listed, around 93% were seen once. V lost 4 bases and J 12 bases, leaving 13 bases between the germline ends. CDR3 size: 12 residues. The V gene's germline CDR1 is SGHDN and CDR2 FVKESK. The receptor was isolated from a female donor with multiple sclerosis, enrolled in a pregnancy study. The source material was CD8+ T cells from peripheral blood mononuclear cells, sampled in the second trimester of pregnancy. The V and J genes are TRBV14 and TRBJ2-1; a possible D gene is TRBD2 (5 bases). The CDR3 DNA reads as TGTGCCAGCAGCCCCGACTACTGGGGGCAGTTCTTC. Translated, it gives CASSPDYWGQFF.